This entry lists 10 T cell receptor beta chains sequenced from one sample in a study of radiotherapy plus CTLA-4 blockade in lung cancer. Some clones are missing from TCRdb's copy, which holds only in-frame ones; the method was immunoSEQ multiplex PCR. The sample has over 100,000 clones, more than 65% seen once. The sample was peripheral blood, taken from a patient treated with radiotherapy plus ipilimumab. Receptors were obtained from a human donor with non-small cell lung cancer that progressed on radiotherapy plus ipilimumab. Some clones in this sample may be carry-over from other donors' samples.

V usage is TRBV9 and J usage is TRBJ2-7; no clear D gene. The CDR3 is 13 residues long. Trimming stripped 0 bases from V and 6 bases from J, with 10 bases between. Germline V gene data show CDR1 as SGDLS and CDR2 as YYNGEE. The CDR3, as DNA: TGTGCCAGCAGCGTAGAGCGAACAACCGAGCAGTACTTC. As protein: CASSVERTTEQYF.

The table lists this clone with a few counts. The chain's CDR3 is CASGIEINYGYTF. The CDR3 bases are TGTGCCAGCGGGATCGAGATTAACTATGGCTACACCTTC. The chain employs TRBV7-9 and TRBJ1-2; D gene unclear. Germline CDR1 SEHNR, CDR2 FQNEAQ (reference sequence). This CDR3 comprises 13 residues. Trimming stripped 8 bases from V and 1 base from J, with 11 bases between.

V is TRBV7-3 and J is TRBJ1-1; D unclear. Germline V gene lookup returns CDR1 SGHTA and CDR2 FQGTGA. The CDR3 spans 13 residues. The V end was cut by 2 bases, the J end by 3 bases, with 7 bases between. The CDR3 is CASSLFADTEAFF. The CDR3 nucleotides are TGTGCCAGCAGCTTATTTGCTGACACTGAAGCTTTCTTT.

The gene calls are TRBV11-1 and TRBJ1-1; D call uncertain. Germline-derived CDR1 and CDR2 are SGHAT and FQDESV (reference sequence). The CDR3 covers 14 residues. V lost 7 bases to trimming and J lost 0 bases, with 12 bases between them. The CDR3 protein is CASTNRVMNTEAFF. CDR3 in DNA: TGTGCCAGCACCAATAGGGTGATGAACACTGAAGCTTTCTTT.

The rearrangement joins TRBV9 to TRBJ1-5; D may be TRBD1 (5 bases). Trimming left V 0 bases short and J 5 bases short, with 12 bases between. Germline CDR1 reads SGDLS; CDR2 reads YYNGEE. This CDR3 contains 15 residues. CDR3 in DNA: TGTGCCAGCAGCGTAGGGCAGGGACTGGATCAGCCCCAGCATTTT. Residues: CASSVGQGLDQPQHF.

The J gene is TRBJ1-3, the V gene TRBV28; possible D gene TRBD1, 5 bases. Germline CDR1 MDHEN, CDR2 SYDVKM. The CDR3 contains 16 residues. V was pared by 3 bases and J by 0 bases, with 12 bases between. The CDR3 coding sequence is TGTGCCAGCAGTTTCCTAACTGGGGGCTCTGGAAACACCATATATTTT. Protein sequence: CASSFLTGGSGNTIYF.

This chain joins TRBV29-1 and TRBJ1-4; a possible D gene is TRBD1 (5 bases). This CDR3 has 13 amino acids. The V end lost 5 bases, the J end lost 1 base, and 8 bases lay between the germline ends. The germline CDR1 and CDR2 sequences are SQVTM and ANQGSEA. In DNA, the CDR3 is TGCAGCGTTATAAGGGGAACTAATGAAAAACTGTTTTTT. Its protein is CSVIRGTNEKLFF.

The J gene is TRBJ1-2, the V gene TRBV6-6; 7 nucleotides line up with TRBD1. With 5 bases clipped from V and 2 bases from J, the junction kept 2 bases outside the gene matches. Germline lookup yields CDR1 MNHNY and CDR2 SVGAGI (reference sequence). The CDR3 is 13 amino acids. This chain's CDR3 is CASSDRENYGYTF. Written as DNA, the CDR3 is TGTGCCAGCAGTGACAGGGAAAACTATGGCTACACCTTC.

The chain carries TRBV20-1 and TRBJ2-5; D is unresolved. There are 10 residues in the CDR3. The V gene lost 6 bases and the J gene lost 5 bases, with 7 bases spanning the gap. CDR1 and CDR2 from the germline V gene are DFQATT and SNEGSKA (reference sequence). Here the CDR3 DNA reads TGCAGTGCAGAAAGGGAGACCCAGTACTTC. It translates to CSAERETQYF.

This chain joins TRBV29-1 and TRBJ2-2; the D is unclear. V lost 2 bases and J 3 bases, leaving 7 bases between the germline ends. This CDR3 has 13 amino acids. Germline lookup yields CDR1 SQVTM and CDR2 ANQGSEA. CDR3 loop: CSVEPPYTGELFF. CDR3 sequence (DNA): TGCAGCGTTGAACCCCCTTACACCGGGGAGCTGTTTTTT.